Sequencing of this T cell receptor beta chain was carried out in a study of vaccination and CD4 T cells after COVID-19. Study-wide context: Overlapping SARS-CoV-2, HCoV-NL63, HCoV-OC43 and HCoV-229E spike peptides stimulated the cells.

CDR3 length: 13 residues. CDR1 and CDR2 (germline): SQVTM, ANQGSEA. V lost 0 bases and J 4 bases, leaving 9 bases between the germline ends. The Oncomine TCR Beta short-read assay was applied to DNA of cultured CD4+ T cells. Each CDR3 protein gets one entry after TCRdb re-called the PCR reads with MiXCR. The sample carries some 7,800 distinct CDR3 sequences, roughly 55% recorded once. Treatment specified: roughly 11-day PBMC culture with coronavirus spike peptide pools or control peptides (ViraFEST assay). This clonotype occurred a few times. Its antigen is currently unknown. The chain is built from TRBV29-1 and TRBJ1-2; no definite D call. Sequencing was performed on CD4+ T cells from blood, cultured in vitro. The sequence came from a human donor who had recovered from COVID-19. In DNA form, the CDR3 reads TGCAGCGTTGAAGATGGTCAGACCTATGGCTACACCTTC. It translates to CSVEDGQTYGYTF. Variable domain in full (rest from reference TRBV29-1 and TRBJ1-2): SAVISQKPSRDICQRGTSLTIQCQVDSQVTMMFWYRQQPGQSLTLIATANQGSEATYESGFVIDKFPISRPNLTFSTLTVSNMSPEDSSIYLCSVEDGQTYGYTFGSGTRLTVV.